This TCR beta chain was found in a study of T-cell memory formation after mild COVID-19. In TCRdb, the 5' RACE reads were re-called with MiXCR into one record per CDR3 protein. Found here are just under 50,000 distinct CDR3 sequences, approximately 12% of them singletons; the top ten hold approximately 25%. Worth noting for this clonotype: The antigen is undetermined.

CDR1 and CDR2 from the germline V gene are SEHNR and FQNEAQ (reference sequence). The length of the CDR3 is 13 residues. Trimming removed 5 bases from V and 8 bases from J, with 15 bases in between. Whole-study results and caveats: Pre-infection memory already had some responding clones, implying cross-reactive memory joined.

This chain links TRBV7-9 with TRBJ1-2; no firm D call. The receptor was isolated from a man aged 18 to 30 who had mild COVID-19 (a few samples of this study predate the infection). Cell type and time point are not known. The sample comprised PBMCs or a T cell subset sorted from them (not recorded which). The CDR3 DNA is TGTGCCAGCAGCCAGTGGGCAGTCCAGGGCTACACCTTC. Translating gives CASSQWAVQGYTF.